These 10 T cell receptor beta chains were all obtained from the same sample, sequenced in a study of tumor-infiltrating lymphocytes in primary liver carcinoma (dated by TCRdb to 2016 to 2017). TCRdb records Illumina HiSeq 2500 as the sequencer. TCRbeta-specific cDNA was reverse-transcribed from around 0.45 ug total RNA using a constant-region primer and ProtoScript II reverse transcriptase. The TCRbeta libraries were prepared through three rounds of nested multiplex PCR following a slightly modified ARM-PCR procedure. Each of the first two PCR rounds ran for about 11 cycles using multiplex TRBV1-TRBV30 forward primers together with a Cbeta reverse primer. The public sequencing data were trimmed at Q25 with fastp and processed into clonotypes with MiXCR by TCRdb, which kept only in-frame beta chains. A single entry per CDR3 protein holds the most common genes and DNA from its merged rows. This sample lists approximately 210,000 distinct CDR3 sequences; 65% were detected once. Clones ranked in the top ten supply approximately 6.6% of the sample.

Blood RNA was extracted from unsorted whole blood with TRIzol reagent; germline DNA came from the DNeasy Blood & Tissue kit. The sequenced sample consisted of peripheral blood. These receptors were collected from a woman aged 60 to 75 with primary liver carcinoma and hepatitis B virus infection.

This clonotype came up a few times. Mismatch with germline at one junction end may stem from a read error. This CDR3 is CTSSKKYGRGYNEQFF. The CDR3 region has the DNA TGTACCAGCAGTAAAAAATACGGGAGGGGGTACAATGAGCAGTTCTTC. The V gene is TRBV12-3 or TRBV12-4, the J gene TRBJ2-1; the match to TRBD2 covers 8 bases. This CDR3 is built from 16 residues.

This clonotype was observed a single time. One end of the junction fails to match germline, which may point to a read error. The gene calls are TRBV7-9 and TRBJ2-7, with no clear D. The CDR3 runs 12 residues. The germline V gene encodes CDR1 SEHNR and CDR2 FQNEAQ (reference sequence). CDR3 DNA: TGTACCAGCAGCTCCGCTCTGGGCGAGCAGTACTTC. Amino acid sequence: CTSSSALGEQYF.

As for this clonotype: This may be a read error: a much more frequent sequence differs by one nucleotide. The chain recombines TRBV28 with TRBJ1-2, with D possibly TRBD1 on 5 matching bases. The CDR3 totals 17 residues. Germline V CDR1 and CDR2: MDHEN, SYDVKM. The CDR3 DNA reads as TGTGCCAGCAGCCCCGTGGGACGGAACCTTCCTAAGTATGGCTACACCTTC. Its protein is CASSPVGRNLPKYGYTF.

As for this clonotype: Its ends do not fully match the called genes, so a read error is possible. The CDR3 here is CASSMVPGAYEHYF. The CDR3 bases are TGCGCCAGCAGCATGGTCCCGGGGGCATACGAGCACTACTTC. The chain links TRBV5-1 to TRBJ2-7; D possibly matches TRBD1 or TRBD2 (6 bases each). The germline gives CDR1 SGHRS, CDR2 YFSETQ. The CDR3 is 14 amino acids.

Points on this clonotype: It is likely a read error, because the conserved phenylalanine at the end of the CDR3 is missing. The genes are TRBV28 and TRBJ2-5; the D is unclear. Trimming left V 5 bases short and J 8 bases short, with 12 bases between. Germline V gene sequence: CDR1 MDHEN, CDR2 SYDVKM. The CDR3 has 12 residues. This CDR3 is CASSPNTNTQYL. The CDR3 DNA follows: TGTGCCAGCAGTCCCAACACTAATACCCAGTACCTC.

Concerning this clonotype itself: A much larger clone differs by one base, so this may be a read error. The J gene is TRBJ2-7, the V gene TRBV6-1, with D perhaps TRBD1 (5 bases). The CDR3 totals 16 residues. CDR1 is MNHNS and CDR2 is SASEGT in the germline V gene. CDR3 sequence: CASYQGLGWSFYERYF. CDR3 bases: TGTGCCAGCTACCAGGGCTTAGGATGGTCTTTCTACGAGCGGTACTTC.

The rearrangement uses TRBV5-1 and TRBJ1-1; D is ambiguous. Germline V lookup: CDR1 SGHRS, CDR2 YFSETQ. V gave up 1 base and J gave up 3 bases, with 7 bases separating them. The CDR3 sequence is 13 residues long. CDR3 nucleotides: TGCGCCAGCAGCTTGAACGGAGACACTGAAGCTTTCTTT. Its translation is CASSLNGDTEAFF. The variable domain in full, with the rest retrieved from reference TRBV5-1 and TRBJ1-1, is KAGVTQTPRYLIKTRGQQVTLSCSPISGHRSVSWYQQTPGQGLQFLFEYFSETQRNKGNFPGRFSGRQFSNSRSEMNVSTLELGDSALYLCASSLNGDTEAFFGQGTRLTVV.

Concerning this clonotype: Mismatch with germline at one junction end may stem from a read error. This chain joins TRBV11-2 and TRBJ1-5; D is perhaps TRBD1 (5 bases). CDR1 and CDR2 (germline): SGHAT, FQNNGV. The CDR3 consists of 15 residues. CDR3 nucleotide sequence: TGTGCCTGCAGCGCCACGGCAGGGTTCGATCAGCCCCAGCATTTT. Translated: CACSATAGFDQPQHF.

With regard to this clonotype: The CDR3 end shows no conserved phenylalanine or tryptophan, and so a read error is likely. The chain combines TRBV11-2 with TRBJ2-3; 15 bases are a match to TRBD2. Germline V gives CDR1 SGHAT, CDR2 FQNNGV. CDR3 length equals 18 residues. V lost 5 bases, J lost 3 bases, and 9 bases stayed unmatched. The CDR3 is CASSARTSGRGGTDTQYI. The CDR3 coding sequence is TGTGCCAGCAGCGCAAGGACTAGCGGGAGGGGAGGGACAGATACGCAGTATATT.

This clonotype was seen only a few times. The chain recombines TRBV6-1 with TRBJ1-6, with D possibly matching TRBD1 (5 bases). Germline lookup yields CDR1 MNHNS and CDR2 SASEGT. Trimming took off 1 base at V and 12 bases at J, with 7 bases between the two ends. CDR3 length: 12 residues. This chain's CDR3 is CASSEDRRPLHF. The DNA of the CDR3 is TGTGCCAGCAGTGAAGACAGGAGACCCCTCCACTTT.